This TCR beta chain was identified in a study of blood T cell repertoires in COVID-19. V gave up 2 bases and J gave up 5 bases; unmatched junction bases: 3. The length of the CDR3 is 15 residues. CDR1 is SSHAT, CDR2 FNYEAQ, per germline (reference sequence). The participants were between roughly 18 and 89 years old and came from under 25 US areas. Clinical histories supplied by participants themselves formed the basis of cohort assignment. What the recovered Cohort 3 donors had was two negative PCRs, clearance, or symptom resolution. In the authors' workflow: Nucleated cell counts were estimated from reference gene primer amplification. Libraries were prepared by immunoSEQ multiplex PCR; TCRdb keeps only in-frame clonotypes and omits some of them. V and J calls plus clone size are reproduced from that table; the DNA served to infer D and trimming. The data hold under 200,000 clones, with roughly 80% observed a single time.

The clonotype comes from a middle-aged man who had recovered from COVID-19. Material for sequencing was PBMCs or T cells enriched from blood (not recorded which). The rearrangement uses TRBV7-7 and TRBJ2-5; TRBD2 matches at 12 bases. The CDR3 here is CASSLLLAGGETQYF. The CDR3 coding sequence is TGTGCCAGCAGCTTATTACTAGCGGGGGGCGAGACCCAGTACTTC.